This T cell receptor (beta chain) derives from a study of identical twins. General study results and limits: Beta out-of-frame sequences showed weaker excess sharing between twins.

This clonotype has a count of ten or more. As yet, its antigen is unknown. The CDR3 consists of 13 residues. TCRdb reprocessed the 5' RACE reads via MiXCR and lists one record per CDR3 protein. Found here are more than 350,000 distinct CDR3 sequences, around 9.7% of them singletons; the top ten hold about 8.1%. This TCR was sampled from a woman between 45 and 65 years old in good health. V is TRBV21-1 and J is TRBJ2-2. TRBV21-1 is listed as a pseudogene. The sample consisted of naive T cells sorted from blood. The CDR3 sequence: CASSTRQKEPLFF. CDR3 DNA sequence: TGTGCCAGCAGCACAAGACAGAAAGAGCCACTGTTTTTT.